This T cell receptor (beta chain) was profiled in a study of cytomegalovirus exposure and HLA in healthy donors. Points from the study as a whole: With further analysis later on, most CMV-associated TCR beta chains appeared HLA-restricted. DRB1 had the most TCR associations and HLA-C the fewest, a later analysis found, with rates varying by HLA locus. The study put 150 or so TCR beta chains on its list as cytomegalovirus-associated.

The CDR3 consists of 11 residues. CDR1 is MGHDK and CDR2 is SYGVNS in the germline V gene. Deletions cut 7 bases from V and 6 bases from J, with 10 bases between. This clone has only one observation. Its specificity is not known. A multiplex PCR was run with 60 Vbeta primers and 13 Jbeta primers. Repertoires were generated with immunoSEQ multiplex PCR, while TCRdb's copy carries only in-frame clones and drops some. The profile shows approximately 210,000 clones, about three quarters of them singletons. The chain joins TRBV25-1 to TRBJ2-7, with D perhaps TRBD2 (5 bases). The sample consisted of PBMCs. The TCR sequence derives from a male donor in good health and CMV-seronegative. The CDR3 nucleotides are TGTGCCAGCACAGGACTGATCGAGCAGTACTTC. It codes for CASTGLIEQYF.